This T cell receptor beta chain is drawn from a study of cytomegalovirus exposure and HLA in healthy donors. With regard to this clone: What it recognizes is unknown.

Findings of the study overall: Later analysis identified over 15,000 TCR beta sequences associated with HLA alleles, using a false discovery rate threshold of 0.05. Information on immune exposure was restricted to one variable (CMV serostatus). In vitro checks showed that three CMV-associated chains really do target CMV antigens.

After removal of 3 bases from V and 7 bases from J, the junction contained 7 bases not matched to a gene. Germline V gives CDR1 SGDLS, CDR2 YYNGEE. This CDR3 region has 14 residues. Amplification used 60 Vbeta primers and 13 Jbeta primers. Original handling: Roughly 76 million unique TCR beta chains, some 9.9 million of them shared, were counted by a later analysis. Sequencing used immunoSEQ multiplex PCR; TCRdb keeps in-frame clones, though not all of them. That table is the source of V, J and clone size, and D and trimming were worked out from the DNA. The profile shows around 280,000 clones, roughly 89% of them singletons.

The sample consisted of PBMCs. This chain uses TRBV9 with TRBJ2-1; 7 bases map to TRBD1. The sequence derives from a young woman in good health and CMV-seronegative. CDR3 nucleotide sequence: TGTGCCAGCAGCGCGGGACAGTCTATTAATGAGCAGTTCTTC. The encoded protein is CASSAGQSINEQFF.